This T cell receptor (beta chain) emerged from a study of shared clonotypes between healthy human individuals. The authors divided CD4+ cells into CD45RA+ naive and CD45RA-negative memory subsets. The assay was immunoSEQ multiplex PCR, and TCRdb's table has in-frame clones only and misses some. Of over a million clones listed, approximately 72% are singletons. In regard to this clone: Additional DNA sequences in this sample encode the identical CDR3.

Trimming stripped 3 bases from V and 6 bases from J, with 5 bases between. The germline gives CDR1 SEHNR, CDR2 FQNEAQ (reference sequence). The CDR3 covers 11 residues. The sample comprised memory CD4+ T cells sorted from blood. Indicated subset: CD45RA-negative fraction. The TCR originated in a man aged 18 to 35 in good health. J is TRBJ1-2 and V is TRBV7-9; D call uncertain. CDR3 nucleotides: TGTGCCAGCAGCTTTTCTGATGGCTACACCTTC. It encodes CASSFSDGYTF.